Below, 18 T cell receptor beta chains from the same sample are listed, as sequenced in a study of T cell repertoires in cytomegalovirus infection. TCRdb used MiXCR to reprocess the reads, holding one entry per CDR3 protein. Of 250,000 to 300,000 distinct CDR3 sequences in the sample, more than 20% are singletons; the top ten hold roughly 14%. The sample consisted of PBMCs. Source of these receptors: a human donor in good health (CMV status not recorded). Some clones in this sample may be carry-over from other donors' samples.

The chain uses TRBV11-3 and TRBJ2-1; 13 nucleotides line up with TRBD2. The CDR3 loop spans 17 amino acids. Germline values: CDR1 SGHNT, CDR2 YENEEA. The V gene end was trimmed by 1 base and the J gene end by 7 bases; junction bases not matched to a gene: 7. The CDR3 coding sequence is TGTGCCAGCAGCTTAGCTCTAGGGACTAGCGGGGAAAATGAGCAGTTCTTC. Translating gives CASSLALGTSGENEQFF.

This clonotype came up many times. The chain links TRBV7-2 to TRBJ1-2; D uncertain. CDR1 is SGHTA and CDR2 is FQGNSA in the germline V gene. V was clipped by 5 bases and J by 2 bases, with 6 bases between them. The CDR3 has 12 residues. CDR3 sequence (DNA): TGTGCCAGCAGCCTCGAGAACTATGGCTACACCTTC. Its translation: CASSLENYGYTF.

This clonotype came up once. This chain joins TRBV19 and TRBJ1-1, with a weak D call TRBD1 (6 bases). Per the germline V gene, CDR1 is LNHDA and CDR2 is SQIVND (reference sequence). The CDR3 totals 13 residues. V lost 7 bases to trimming and J lost 7 bases, with 16 bases between them. The CDR3 coding sequence is TGTGCCAGTAAACCGGACAGCCAGAATGAAGCTTTCTTT. Its protein product is CASKPDSQNEAFF.

This clonotype was detected only a few times. The chain couples TRBV20-1 to TRBJ2-7; no firm D call. The CDR3 extends over 11 amino acids. Trimming stripped 1 base from V and 3 bases from J, with 4 bases between. CDR1 and CDR2 (germline): DFQATT, SNEGSKA (reference sequence). In DNA, the CDR3 is TGCAGTGCTAGAGTCGTCTACGAGCAGTACTTC. Amino acids: CSARVVYEQYF.

This rearrangement joins TRBV18 to TRBJ2-7, with D possibly being TRBD1 (5 bases). From germline, CDR1 is KGHSH and CDR2 LQKENI. Trimming removed 4 bases from V and 2 bases from J, with 12 bases in between. This CDR3 contains 14 residues. Here the CDR3 reads CASSRVKGPYEQYF. The CDR3 bases are TGTGCCAGCTCACGAGTCAAGGGGCCCTACGAGCAGTACTTC.

The chain carries TRBV4-3 and TRBJ2-3; a possible D gene is TRBD2 (5 bases). This CDR3 is built from 13 residues. V lost 4 bases to trimming and J lost 7 bases, with 12 bases between them. Germline V lookup: CDR1 LGHNA, CDR2 YSLEER. CDR3 DNA: TGCGCCAGCAGCCTGGAAATCGGGAATACGCAGTATTTT. This encodes CASSLEIGNTQYF.

The chain recombines TRBV20-1 with TRBJ1-5; 8 positions match TRBD1. The CDR3 is 14 residues long. Germline V CDR1 and CDR2: DFQATT, SNEGSKA (reference sequence). After removal of 6 bases from V and 2 bases from J, the junction contained 6 bases not matched to a gene. CDR3 DNA sequence: TGCAGTGCCCGGACAGGGTATCGCAATCAGCCCCAGCATTTT. Encoded protein: CSARTGYRNQPQHF.

This clonotype was observed a handful of times. V gene TRBV27 combines with J gene TRBJ1-2; a possible D gene is TRBD1 (6 bases). Germline-derived CDR1 and CDR2 are MNHEY and SMNVEV (reference sequence). This CDR3 has 15 amino acids. V gave up 2 bases and J gave up 8 bases, with 18 bases separating them. The CDR3 region is CASSLTPTGLGGYTF. The CDR3 nucleotides are TGTGCCAGCAGTTTAACTCCAACAGGGTTGGGAGGCTACACCTTC.

V and J are TRBV7-2 and TRBJ2-1; 7 positions match TRBD1. Germline CDR1 reads SGHTA; CDR2 reads FQGNSA. V was clipped by 4 bases and J by 8 bases; unmatched bases: 8. The CDR3 is 14 residues long. In nucleotides, the CDR3 is TGTGCCAGCAGCTCGAGGACAGGTGTAGATGAGCAGTTCTTC. It is translated as CASSSRTGVDEQFF. Combining the CDR3 with reference TRBV7-2 and TRBJ2-1 gives the whole variable domain GAGVSQSPSNKVTEKGKDVELRCDPISGHTALYWYRQSLGQGLEFLIYFQGNSAPDKSGLPSDRFSAERTGGSVSTLTIQRTQQEDSAVYLCASSSRTGVDEQFFGPGTRLTVL.

The rearrangement uses TRBV28 and TRBJ2-7; D is possibly TRBD1 (5 bases). CDR1 MDHEN and CDR2 SYDVKM come from the germline V gene. The CDR3 has 13 residues. V was cut by 6 bases and J by 2 bases, with 11 bases left in between. The CDR3 DNA follows: TGTGCCAGCAGGCACAGGACCACCTACGAGCAGTACTTC. Amino acid sequence: CASRHRTTYEQYF.

The chain joins TRBV25-1 to TRBJ2-2; 7 nucleotides match TRBD2. This CDR3 has 14 amino acids. CDR1 and CDR2 (germline): MGHDK, SYGVNS. J was trimmed by 5 bases and V by 3 bases; bases with no gene match: 3. The CDR3 DNA reads as TGTGCCAGCAGTGAGATTAGCGGGACCGGGGAGCTGTTTTTT. It translates to CASSEISGTGELFF.

This clonotype was observed a few times. The V call is TRBV29-1, the J call TRBJ2-7, with D perhaps TRBD1 (5 bases). Trimming took 4 bases from V and 4 from J, leaving 11 bases between them. The CDR3 contains 12 residues. Germline CDR1 is SQVTM and CDR2 is ANQGSEA. The CDR3 DNA is TGCAGCGTTGGCCCAGGGTCGTACGAGCAGTACTTC. Residues: CSVGPGSYEQYF.

In its sample, this clonotype was seen a few times. This sequence joins TRBV12-3 or TRBV12-4 and TRBJ2-5, with 8 bases aligning to TRBD2. Losses at the gene ends were 3 bases for V and 5 bases for J; bases not matched to a gene: 8. The CDR3 consists of 15 residues. This CDR3 reads CASSFVSGRYETQYF. Written as DNA, the CDR3 is TGTGCCAGCAGTTTTGTCAGCGGGAGATATGAGACCCAGTACTTC.

The V gene is TRBV20-1, the J gene TRBJ2-7, with TRBD1 as a possible D gene (6 bases). The CDR3 is made up of 16 amino acids. The germline V and J ends were trimmed by 5 bases and 1 base, with 21 bases remaining between them. The germline CDR1 and CDR2 sequences are DFQATT and SNEGSKA (reference sequence). DNA for the CDR3: TGCAGTGCTGAGAACGTTGGACAGCTCTCTTCCTACGAGCAGTACTTC. Its translation is CSAENVGQLSSYEQYF.

This chain connects TRBV20-1 to TRBJ2-2; 12 positions agree with TRBD2. Unmatched junction bases numbered 1, after V lost 5 bases and J lost 0 bases. Germline V CDR1 and CDR2: DFQATT, SNEGSKA (reference sequence). This CDR3 has 15 amino acids. CDR3 residues: CSAPSGGANTGELFF. The CDR3, as DNA: TGCAGTGCTCCTAGCGGGGGGGCGAACACCGGGGAGCTGTTTTTT.

This clonotype was found many times. This sequence joins TRBV28 and TRBJ2-4, with D unclear. The germline V gene encodes CDR1 MDHEN and CDR2 SYDVKM. The germline V and J ends were trimmed by 4 bases and 3 bases, with 13 bases remaining between them. This CDR3 is built from 15 residues. CDR3 region: CASSYAQFGKNIQYF. The CDR3 DNA is TGTGCCAGCAGTTACGCACAGTTTGGCAAAAACATTCAGTACTTC.

This clonotype appeared a few times. V and J are TRBV7-2 and TRBJ2-3; TRBD2 agrees at 11 bases. This CDR3 has 16 amino acids. Looked up from germline, CDR1 is SGHTA and CDR2 is FQGNSA. V gave up 3 bases and J gave up 5 bases; unmatched junction bases: 7. The CDR3 region is CASSFSGGGRVDTQYF. The CDR3 DNA reads TGTGCCAGCAGCTTTAGCGGGGGGGGACGGGTAGATACGCAGTATTTT. The full variable domain, with the rest looked up from reference TRBV7-2 and TRBJ2-3, is GAGVSQSPSNKVTEKGKDVELRCDPISGHTALYWYRQSLGQGLEFLIYFQGNSAPDKSGLPSDRFSAERTGGSVSTLTIQRTQQEDSAVYLCASSFSGGGRVDTQYFGPGTRLTVL.

The chain has TRBV29-1 and TRBJ2-3, with D possibly matching TRBD2 (6 bases). Germline loops: CDR1 SQVTM, CDR2 ANQGSEA. V was clipped by 3 bases and J by 6 bases, with 13 bases between them. CDR3 length: 13 amino acids. The CDR3 region is CSVEDRERDTQYF. The CDR3 region has the DNA TGCAGCGTTGAGGACCGGGAGCGGGATACGCAGTATTTT.